A single sample is the source of the 22 T cell receptor beta chains below, sequenced in a study of shared clonotypes between healthy human individuals. Clones were read by immunoSEQ multiplex PCR, and TCRdb kept only the in-frame ones, dropping some. The sample lists some 2,500,000 clones; under 95% were seen once. Source material: naive CD4+ T cells from PBMCs. The subset here: CD45RA+ positively selected. The receptors were gathered from a man younger than 35 in good health. Some clones in this sample may be carry-over from other donors' samples.

As regards this clone: At the DNA level, this CDR3 is encoded by other sequences in the same sample as well. The rearrangement joins TRBV5-4 to TRBJ2-1; 11 bases line up with TRBD2. This CDR3 is 15 amino acids long. The junction had 4 bases not matched to a gene; V was cut back by 4 bases and J by 4 bases. Germline V gene data show CDR1 as SGHNT and CDR2 as YYREEE (reference sequence). CDR3 protein: CASSVTSGAYNEQFF. In DNA form, the CDR3 reads TGTGCCAGCAGCGTGACTAGCGGGGCATACAATGAGCAGTTCTTC.

The chain has TRBV27 and TRBJ1-5; D perhaps matches TRBD1 (5 bases). The V end was cut by 3 bases, the J end by 6 bases, with 12 bases between. Germline CDR1 MNHEY, CDR2 SMNVEV (reference sequence). CDR3 length equals 14 residues. DNA for the CDR3: TGTGCCAGCAGTTTCGAGGGGTTTGGTCAGCCCCAGCATTTT. Protein product: CASSFEGFGQPQHF.

The V gene is TRBV9, the J gene TRBJ2-1; 8 bases agree with TRBD2. The V and J ends lost 5 bases and 3 bases, in that order; junction bases with no gene match: 7. Germline CDR1 and CDR2: SGDLS and YYNGEE. This CDR3 comprises 15 residues. CDR3 coding DNA: TGTGCCAGCAGTGACACTAGCGGAGACTACAATGAGCAGTTCTTC. This gives the protein CASSDTSGDYNEQFF.

The chain combines TRBV15 with TRBJ1-5; TRBD1 is a possible D gene (5 bases). Looked up from germline, CDR1 is LNHNV and CDR2 is YYDKDF (reference sequence). The CDR3 length is 13 residues. Trimming removed 5 bases at V and 1 base at J, with 6 bases between. The CDR3 here is CATSGDSNQPQHF. The CDR3 coding sequence is TGTGCCACCAGCGGGGACAGCAATCAGCCCCAGCATTTT.

The rearrangement uses TRBV7-2 and TRBJ2-7, with 7 bases aligning to TRBD1. Germline CDR1 is SGHTA and CDR2 is FQGNSA. With V trimmed by 5 bases and J by 3 bases, 19 bases remained unmatched. The CDR3 is made up of 18 amino acids. The CDR3 spells CASSTNHGTLAGGYEQYF. In nucleotides, the CDR3 is TGTGCCAGCAGCACCAACCACGGGACACTCGCAGGGGGCTACGAGCAGTACTTC.

The chain uses TRBV28 and TRBJ2-3; no definite D call. This CDR3 region has 15 residues. Trimming removed 6 bases from V and 4 bases from J, with 17 bases in between. Germline-derived CDR1 and CDR2 are MDHEN and SYDVKM. CDR3 nucleotides: TGTGCCAGCAGGATCGACCAAGGGCTAGCAGATACGCAGTATTTT. Protein: CASRIDQGLADTQYF.

The DNA of the CDR3 is TGCAGCGGTAGCAGGGTGGGAGATGAGCAGTTCTTC. Translated: CSGSRVGDEQFF. The chain joins TRBV29-1 to TRBJ2-1, with D perhaps assigned TRBD1 or TRBD2 (5 bases each). The CDR3 runs 12 residues. Germline V CDR1 and CDR2: SQVTM, ANQGSEA. Between the trimmed V and J ends, which lost 7 bases and 8 bases, there was a span of 15 bases.

CDR3 sequence: CASSPGLAGDQEQFF. For the CDR3, the DNA is TGTGCCAGCAGCCCCGGACTAGCGGGAGATCAAGAGCAGTTCTTC. The gene calls are TRBV9 and TRBJ2-1, with TRBD2 matching over 13 bases. The germline V gene has CDR1 SGDLS and CDR2 YYNGEE. Unmatched junction bases numbered 8, after V lost 4 bases and J lost 10 bases. There are 15 residues in the CDR3. The variable domain in full, completed from reference TRBV9 and TRBJ2-1, reads DSGVTQTPKHLITATGQRVTLRCSPRSGDLSVYWYQQSLDQGLQFLIQYYNGEERAKGNILERFSAQQFPDLHSELNLSSLELGDSALYFCASSPGLAGDQEQFFGPGTRLTVL.

The gene calls are TRBV27 and TRBJ1-5; the match to TRBD1 covers 8 bases. Trimming cost V 5 bases and J 5 bases; bases outside gene matches: 8. The germline V gene encodes CDR1 MNHEY and CDR2 SMNVEV (reference sequence). This CDR3 region has 15 residues. The CDR3 loop reads CASSPYGQGDQPQHF. CDR3 nucleotides: TGTGCCAGCAGTCCTTACGGACAGGGTGATCAGCCCCAGCATTTT.

The CDR3 region has the DNA TGTGCCAGCAGTTACCGCCCGAGACGGTCTAACAATGAGCAGTTCTTC. It codes for CASSYRPRRSNNEQFF. The chain carries TRBV6-5 and TRBJ2-1; D gene ambiguous. Trimming left V 2 bases short and J 5 bases short, with 16 bases between. This CDR3 is 16 amino acids long. Germline V CDR1 and CDR2: MNHEY, SVGAGI.

The chain employs TRBV2 and TRBJ2-1; D gene uncertain. Germline V lookup: CDR1 SNHLY, CDR2 FYNNEI. CDR3 length equals 12 residues. V was trimmed by 3 bases and J by 7 bases, leaving 7 bases between them. Here the CDR3 reads CASSDNGNEQFF. The CDR3 bases are TGTGCCAGCAGTGACAACGGAAATGAGCAGTTCTTC.

The J gene is TRBJ2-1, the V gene TRBV5-1, with 8 bases lining up with TRBD1. The V segment lost 0 bases and the J segment 6 bases; nucleotides outside the gene matches: 5. Per germline, CDR1 SGHRS and CDR2 YFSETQ. CDR3 length: 15 residues. The CDR3 is CASSLVTGGSNEQFF. CDR3 coding DNA: TGCGCCAGCAGCTTGGTAACAGGGGGAAGCAATGAGCAGTTCTTC.

The rearrangement joins TRBV7-2 to TRBJ2-1; D is undetermined. CDR3 size: 12 residues. V was shortened by 6 bases and J by 7 bases, with 10 bases between the two germline ends. CDR1 SGHTA and CDR2 FQGNSA come from the germline V gene. CDR3 amino acids: CASRIKPNEQFF. CDR3 DNA sequence: TGTGCCAGCAGGATAAAACCTAATGAGCAGTTCTTC.

The rearrangement links TRBV5-1 to TRBJ2-2, with D unresolved. Germline V gene sequence: CDR1 SGHRS, CDR2 YFSETQ. This CDR3 is 14 amino acids long. Trimming stripped 4 bases from V and 4 bases from J, with 11 bases between. The chain's CDR3 is CASSPNGVTGELFF. Written as DNA, the CDR3 is TGCGCCAGCAGCCCCAATGGGGTCACCGGGGAGCTGTTTTTT.

The genes are TRBV18 and TRBJ1-1, with 7 positions matching TRBD1. The CDR3 sequence is 13 residues long. J was trimmed by 6 bases and V by 6 bases; bases with no gene match: 7. Looked up from germline, CDR1 is KGHSH and CDR2 is LQKENI. The CDR3 bases are TGTGCCAGCTCGCAGGGGGAGGGTGCTGAAGCTTTCTTT. The encoded protein is CASSQGEGAEAFF.

The rearrangement uses TRBV28 and TRBJ2-3; no reliable D call. V lost 5 bases and J lost 12, with 12 bases in between. The CDR3 is 11 residues long. Germline V gene sequence: CDR1 MDHEN, CDR2 SYDVKM. CDR3 coding DNA: TGTGCCAGCAGTCCGTCGACACGCCAGTATTTT. This sequence encodes CASSPSTRQYF.

V gene TRBV6-1 combines with J gene TRBJ2-7; D is possibly TRBD1 or TRBD2 (5 bases each). This CDR3 is 13 amino acids long. Germline V lookup: CDR1 MNHNS, CDR2 SASEGT. V was pared by 6 bases and J by 4 bases, with 13 bases between. In DNA form, the CDR3 reads TGTGCCAGCAGGTTGGGACGGTGGTACGAGCAGTACTTC. It encodes CASRLGRWYEQYF.

The rearrangement links TRBV19 to TRBJ2-1; D gene uncertain. CDR1 and CDR2 (germline): LNHDA, SQIVND (reference sequence). The CDR3 has 14 amino acids. The V gene lost 3 bases and the J gene lost 9 bases, with 15 bases spanning the gap. The DNA for the CDR3 is TGTGCCAGTAGTATGCCCCGGCGAATGGGTGAGCAGTTCTTC. It encodes CASSMPRRMGEQFF.

The chain recombines TRBV27 with TRBJ1-5, with D possibly matching TRBD1 (5 bases). Germline lookup yields CDR1 MNHEY and CDR2 SMNVEV (reference sequence). This CDR3 comprises 15 residues. Trimming removed 6 bases at V and 0 bases at J, with 12 bases between. Here the CDR3 DNA reads TGTGCCAGCAGGGGGGGTATATATAGCAATCAGCCCCAGCATTTT. Its translation is CASRGGIYSNQPQHF.

As concerns this clone: Other DNA sequences in the sample encode the same CDR3. The rearrangement links TRBV7-2 to TRBJ2-5; D ambiguous. Germline V gives CDR1 SGHTA, CDR2 FQGNSA. The CDR3 contains 14 residues. The V gene lost 4 bases and the J gene lost 2 bases, with 11 bases spanning the gap. In DNA form, the CDR3 reads TGTGCCAGCAGCTCTCGACGCGGACAAGAGACCCAGTACTTC. Protein: CASSSRRGQETQYF.

The rearrangement uses TRBV28 and TRBJ1-2; D uncertain. The germline CDR1 and CDR2 sequences are MDHEN and SYDVKM. V shed 5 bases and J shed 4 bases, with 11 bases lying between them. The CDR3 is made up of 13 amino acids. The CDR3 coding sequence is TGTGCCAGCAGTGGAACGGTAGGCTATGGCTACACCTTC. It yields the protein CASSGTVGYGYTF.

The genes are TRBV18 and TRBJ1-1, with a tentative D call TRBD1 (5 bases). V lost 5 bases, J lost 0 bases, and 10 bases lay in between. The CDR3 has 14 amino acids. Germline V gene sequence: CDR1 KGHSH, CDR2 LQKENI. The CDR3 DNA reads as TGTGCCAGCTCAGAAGACAGCATGAACACTGAAGCTTTCTTT. It codes for CASSEDSMNTEAFF. Together with reference TRBV18 and TRBJ1-1, the CDR3 gives the full variable domain: NAGVMQNPRHLVRRRGQEARLRCSPMKGHSHVYWYRQLPEEGLKFMVYLQKENIIDESGMPKERFSAEFPKEGPSILRIQQVVRGDSAAYFCASSEDSMNTEAFFGQGTRLTVV.